Listed here are 18 T cell receptor beta chains from one sample, sequenced in a study of blood T cells in healthy people across ages. A J-beta primer mix and a sample-barcoded 5' primer were used in a second PCR of roughly 6 to 11 cycles. TCRdb re-analysed the 5' RACE reads in MiXCR, keeping a single row per CDR3 protein. The table has approximately 770,000 distinct CDR3 sequences, 55% to 70% seen once. The sequenced material came from blood. The receptors originated from a man younger than 45 in good health.

The chain links TRBV6-5 to TRBJ1-2, with 10 bases aligning to TRBD1. CDR1 is MNHEY, CDR2 SVGAGI, per germline. CDR3 size: 15 residues. Trimming took 6 bases from V and 4 from J; bases not matched to a gene: 8. CDR3 nucleotide sequence: TGTGCCAGCAGCCAGGGACAGGGGACCTCCTATGGCTACACCTTC. Its translation: CASSQGQGTSYGYTF.

This sequence joins TRBV7-2 and TRBJ1-2; D is uncertain. CDR1 is SGHTA, CDR2 FQGNSA, per germline. The CDR3 extends over 12 amino acids. V was clipped by 5 bases and J by 8 bases, with 12 bases between them. CDR3 in DNA: TGTGCCAGCAGCCCCCCGGGAAGGGGCTACACCTTC. It translates to CASSPPGRGYTF.

The rearrangement links TRBV7-2 to TRBJ2-1; 8 nucleotides line up with TRBD2. The DNA end favors TRBJ2-7, so the J call may be wrong. Germline V CDR1 and CDR2: SGHTA, FQGNSA. There are 14 residues in the CDR3. The CDR3 is CASSLSAGGYEQYF. CDR3 nucleotides: TGTGCCAGCAGCTTAAGTGCGGGAGGCTACGAGCAGTACTTC.

The CDR3 DNA reads TGCAGTGCTAGTGACAGGGGGAATCTCTACACCTTC. It yields the protein CSASDRGNLYTF. The chain employs TRBV20-1 and TRBJ1-2, with 9 nucleotides matching TRBD1. J was trimmed by 10 bases and V by 3 bases; bases with no gene match: 6. Germline V gives CDR1 DFQATT, CDR2 SNEGSKA (reference sequence). The CDR3 is 12 amino acids.

The chain combines TRBV7-6 with TRBJ2-4; TRBD1 or TRBD2 may be the D gene (5 bases each). The DNA end favors TRBJ2-7, so the J call may be wrong. Germline V lookup: CDR1 SGHVS, CDR2 FNYEAQ. The CDR3 totals 14 residues. CDR3 nucleotides: TGTGCCAGCAGCCGCGAGCCAGGGAGCTACGAGCAGTACTTC. Its protein product is CASSREPGSYEQYF.

This clonotype was observed a handful of times. The V gene is TRBV29-1, the J gene TRBJ2-5; D perhaps matches TRBD2 (7 bases). CDR3 length equals 17 residues. CDR1 SQVTM and CDR2 ANQGSEA come from the germline V gene. V was cut by 6 bases and J by 0 bases, with 23 bases left in between. CDR3 DNA: TGCAGCGTATTGGGTTCGGGGGGCCTCCGGTACCAAGAGACCCAGTACTTC. This sequence encodes CSVLGSGGLRYQETQYF.

Ten or more counts support this clonotype. The V gene is TRBV5-1, the J gene TRBJ2-5; tentatively, D is TRBD2 (5 bases). CDR1 and CDR2 from the germline V gene are SGHRS and YFSETQ. The CDR3 spans 15 residues. Between the trimmed V and J ends, which lost 0 bases and 2 bases, there was a span of 11 bases. The CDR3 sequence is CASSLVRGAQETQYF. CDR3 coding DNA: TGCGCCAGCAGCTTGGTCCGGGGTGCACAAGAGACCCAGTACTTC.

The chain uses TRBV7-9 and TRBJ1-2; 7 bases line up with TRBD1. V shed 5 bases and J 8 bases; nucleotides not matched to a gene: 8. CDR3 length: 13 amino acids. Germline V gene lookup returns CDR1 SEHNR and CDR2 FQNEAQ (reference sequence). CDR3 nucleotides: TGTGCCAGCAGCCGAGGGGGCTTTGAAGGCTACACCTTC. Translated: CASSRGGFEGYTF.

DNA of the CDR3: TGTGCCAGCATGGGCAATGAGCAGTTCTTC. It translates to CASMGNEQFF. The genes are TRBV12-3 or TRBV12-4 and TRBJ2-1; the D is unclear. Trimming took 7 bases from V and 6 from J, leaving 4 bases between them. CDR3 length: 10 residues.

This clonotype was counted between two and nine times. The V gene is TRBV29-1, the J gene TRBJ2-7, with D possibly being TRBD2 (7 bases). Germline V gives CDR1 SQVTM, CDR2 ANQGSEA. There are 16 residues in the CDR3. The V end was cut by 6 bases, the J end by 4 bases, with 25 bases between. Here the CDR3 DNA reads TGCAGCGTCTCCGGTGGGCTAGGGAGGGGGGGATACGAGCAGTACTTC. It translates to CSVSGGLGRGGYEQYF.

Points on this clonotype: At one end the junction does not follow the germline gene, possibly because of a read error. The rearrangement uses TRBV7-2 and TRBJ2-7, with D hard to call. Germline-derived CDR1 and CDR2 are SGHTA and FQGNSA. The CDR3 has 15 residues. DNA for the CDR3: TGTGCCAGCGGCTTTGGATTAGCCCACTCCTACGAGCAGTACTTC. Translating gives CASGFGLAHSYEQYF. Together with reference TRBV7-2 and TRBJ2-7, the CDR3 gives the full variable domain: GAGVSQSPSNKVTEKGKDVELRCDPISGHTALYWYRQSLGQGLEFLIYFQGNSAPDKSGLPSDRFSAERTGGSVSTLTIQRTQQEDSAVYLCASGFGLAHSYEQYFGPGTRLTVT.

This rearrangement joins TRBV5-1 to TRBJ2-7, with 10 bases that match TRBD2. CDR3 length equals 15 residues. Looked up from germline, CDR1 is SGHRS and CDR2 is YFSETQ. Trimming cost V 3 bases and J 3 bases; bases outside gene matches: 6. Written as DNA, the CDR3 is TGCGCCAGCAGCTCCCGCCTAGCGGGGGTCTACGAGCAGTACTTC. Encoded protein: CASSSRLAGVYEQYF.

This clonotype was observed at least ten times. The chain recombines TRBV4-2 with TRBJ1-2, with a tentative D call TRBD1 (5 bases). With 0 bases removed from V and 8 bases from J, the gap between germline ends came to 10 bases. CDR1 and CDR2 (germline): LGHNA, YNFKEQ. CDR3 length equals 13 residues. The CDR3 DNA follows: TGTGCCAGCAGCCAAGACAGGGATTACGGCTACACCTTC. Protein product: CASSQDRDYGYTF.

The sample holds many counts of this clonotype. The chain has TRBV20-1 and TRBJ1-5; D gene ambiguous. This CDR3 spans 13 amino acids. Germline CDR1 is DFQATT and CDR2 is SNEGSKA (reference sequence). The CDR3 bases are TGCAGCGCTCAAGGGATGCGCAATCAGCCCCAGCATTTT. As protein: CSAQGMRNQPQHF.

The chain combines TRBV5-1 with TRBJ2-7, with 8 bases lining up with TRBD2. The last part of the DNA fits TRBJ2-4 better; the J call may be wrong. The CDR3 length is 16 residues. Germline CDR1 and CDR2: SGHRS and YFSETQ. The DNA of the CDR3 is TGCGCCAGCAGCTTGTATCGGGAGGGCCTCTCGAACATTCAGTACTTC. Amino acid sequence: CASSLYREGLSNIQYF.

The V call is TRBV12-3 or TRBV12-4, the J call TRBJ2-4; D call uncertain. CDR3 length: 13 residues. Between the trimmed V and J ends, which lost 3 bases and 10 bases, there was a span of 13 bases. CDR3 DNA: TGTGCCAGCAGTTTCTTAGCAGAGCCTATTCAGTACTTC. It yields the protein CASSFLAEPIQYF.

This chain connects TRBV7-2 to TRBJ1-1; 7 positions match TRBD1. Looked up from germline, CDR1 is SGHTA and CDR2 is FQGNSA. V lost 5 bases to trimming and J lost 3 bases; unmatched junction nucleotides: 6. This CDR3 contains 14 residues. The CDR3 DNA is TGTGCCAGCAGCAAGCCGGGACAGTACACTGAAGCTTTCTTT. It codes for CASSKPGQYTEAFF. Combining the CDR3 with reference TRBV7-2 and TRBJ1-1 gives the whole variable domain GAGVSQSPSNKVTEKGKDVELRCDPISGHTALYWYRQSLGQGLEFLIYFQGNSAPDKSGLPSDRFSAERTGGSVSTLTIQRTQQEDSAVYLCASSKPGQYTEAFFGQGTRLTVV.

This clonotype was observed a handful of times. This rearrangement joins TRBV29-1 to TRBJ2-7; 16 bases align to TRBD2. The J segment lost 2 bases and the V segment lost 3 bases, leaving 7 bases of the junction unmatched. CDR1 and CDR2 from the germline V gene are SQVTM and ANQGSEA. The CDR3 spans 17 residues. This CDR3 reads CSVDLTGTSGRAYEQYF. The DNA for the CDR3 is TGCAGCGTTGACCTTACTGGGACTAGCGGGAGGGCCTACGAGCAGTACTTC.